This T cell receptor beta chain was documented in a study of CD8 T cells in ankylosing spondylitis. This clonotype came up many times. What it recognizes is unknown. The CDR3 length is 17 residues. V was pared by 2 bases and J by 7 bases, with 18 bases of the junction left unmatched. Germline values: CDR1 SQVTM, CDR2 ANQGSEA. Study outcomes and limitations: Reported data indicate significant enrichment of disease-linked clones within matched ankylosing spondylitis synovial fluid. For ankylosing spondylitis blood, a TCR beta motif of seven to nine highly homologous variants appeared characteristic.

Making the TCR beta libraries involved quantitative 5'-RACE with molecular barcodes. TCRdb reprocessed the 5' RACE reads via MiXCR and lists one record per CDR3 protein. The table lists under 250,000 distinct CDR3 sequences, more than 5.5% of them singletons. Material for sequencing was blood, either unsorted or a sorted T cell fraction (not recorded which). The chain has TRBV29-1 and TRBJ2-7; 9 bases map to TRBD2. This clonotype was sampled from a male donor with ankylosing spondylitis. The CDR3 DNA is TGCAGCGTTGAAATGGCTCTTGGCGGGAGGGCAATAGGGGAGCAGTACTTC. Translated, it gives CSVEMALGGRAIGEQYF.